This T cell receptor (beta chain) was sequenced for a study of blood T cell repertoires in COVID-19. As for the study in general: The study drew acute and convalescent COVID-19 samples from the United States, Italy and Spain. In each case, the material was cDNA or gDNA derived from T cells, B-cell-depleted T cells, or PBMCs.

The protocol was immunoSEQ multiplex PCR, while the TCRdb copy is restricted to in-frame clones and leaves out a portion. The table records 150,000 or so clones, around nine tenths of them present only once. The germline gives CDR1 SEHNR, CDR2 FQNEAQ (reference sequence). This CDR3 is 14 amino acids long. The V segment lost 6 bases and the J segment 2 bases; nucleotides outside the gene matches: 6. The chain is built from TRBV7-9 and TRBJ1-1, with TRBD1 identical over 7 bases. What was sequenced was peripheral blood. This TCR came from a woman in her seventies with acute or convalescent COVID-19. The CDR3 sequence is CASSWTGPNTEAFF. The CDR3 nucleotides read TGTGCCAGCAGTTGGACAGGCCCCAACACTGAAGCTTTCTTT.